A selection of T cell receptor beta chains follows, all from one sample in a study of blood T cell repertoires in COVID-19. Only in-frame clones appear in the TCRdb table, and some are missing; sequencing was by immunoSEQ multiplex PCR. The sample holds some 190,000 clones, approximately 90% seen once. Sequences were obtained from peripheral blood. These receptor sequences come from a woman aged 40 to 55 who had recovered from COVID-19. CDR3s leave out the opening cysteine and the closing phenylalanine or tryptophan.

cdr3_length,v_call,cdr3_aa
12,TRBV27,ASSYTSGANVLT
13,TRBV5-1,ASSPTSSGIYEQY
13,TRBV7-9,ASGALGTGSYEQY
12,TRBV28,ASSFLAGGQPQH
15,TRBV13,ASSLVGLAGTQETQY
11,TRBV30,AWSLQGQTEAF
13,TRBV30,AWNRGLAGGNEQF
13,TRBV27,ASSFGQTGAKGYT
13,TRBV28,ASSRLAGGAYEQY
13,TRBV19,ASSRRQLDTGELF
11,TRBV28,ASSFTGPKGVF
11,TRBV12-3/TRBV12-4,ASSLGGGDGYT
13,TRBV7-3,ASSLTGGDHNEQF
13,TRBV7-9,ASSLFLTGDSGYT
12,TRBV10-3,ATSGGTETYGYT
13,TRBV11-2,ASSAVTGANEKLF
11,TRBV12-3/TRBV12-4,ASSLPTGNEQY
16,TRBV3-1/TRBV3-2,ASSQEFFSVGMNTEAF
16,TRBV7-9,ASSLLLAGTPSTDTQY
11,TRBV6-5,ASSAGFRYEQY
16,TRBV5-1,ASSPRTSGRGNTGELF
15,TRBV3-1/TRBV3-2,ASSQSWRSGRIFEQF
13,TRBV10-3,AISERTSGLNEQF
14,TRBV7-2,ASSRPGLADTDTQY
12,TRBV5-1,ASSLTGEGYEQY
12,TRBV27,ASSLSNRLETQY
12,TRBV30,AWSLAGVRDEQF
13,TRBV11-2,ASSFGGQMNTEAF
12,TRBV5-5,ASSFGQGPLEQY
13,TRBV24-1,ATSDVPSRDNEQF
13,TRBV7-9,ASSLVTEANEKLF
14,TRBV6-1,ASSEFEGGSRETQY
12,TRBV4-2,ASSVYRDKYEQY
13,TRBV28,ASSLRGTGVRGYT
12,TRBV28,ASSSAGINQPQH
13,TRBV9,ASSVGAGKGQPQH
15,TRBV29-1,SAGLAGPGSSYNEQF
17,TRBV4-2,ASSQDRGGLAGASDTQY
13,TRBV3-1/TRBV3-2,ASSQDRGSDGGYT
13,TRBV4-2,ASSQAISGPGELF